This record looks at one TCR beta chain sequence and its context. What it binds is not known. These data come from a study of shared clonotypes between healthy human individuals. Study background: CD4 naive cells filled three plates per donor, CD4 memory three, CD8 naive two and CD8 memory one.

The naive CD8 fraction comprised CD45RO-negative cells positively selected for CCR7 and excluded terminally differentiated effector memory CD45RA+ cells. Study-level results: The study found about 5% of naive CD4 clonotypes shared across several donors. Estimated clonotype richness was generally higher in naive than memory subsets.

Assay: immunoSEQ multiplex PCR; the TCRdb copy retains only in-frame clones and omits some. The sample has 2 million to 2.5 million clones, roughly 91% seen once. Sequencing used naive CD8+ T cells from PBMCs. This TCR was sampled from a man between 18 and 29 years old in good health. Some clones in this sample may be carry-over from other donors' samples.

The CDR3, as DNA: TGTGCCAGTGGCACCGGGCCATCTCACAATCAGCCCCAGCATTTT. Amino acids: CASGTGPSHNQPQHF. The chain carries TRBV19 and TRBJ1-5; the D is unclear. CDR3 length: 15 residues. CDR1 is LNHDA, CDR2 SQIVND, per germline (reference sequence). Between the trimmed V and J ends, which lost 8 bases and 3 bases, there was a span of 17 bases.